Listed below are T cell receptor beta chains from one sample, sequenced in a study of cytomegalovirus exposure and HLA in healthy donors. Method: immunoSEQ multiplex PCR; TCRdb's copy keeps in-frame clones and lacks some. The table includes a few hundred thousand clones, approximately 80% detected once. The sequenced sample was PBMCs. All receptors come from a man aged 30-40 years in good health and CMV-seronegative. Both conserved end residues are part of each CDR3. The order of the fields is D gene, clone size, J gene, V gene, CDR3 protein, CDR3 DNA. A D gene is named only where the DNA matches it firmly. Not every row has a clone size; where given, it reads once, few, many or a size class.

D gene: -
clone size: -
J gene: TRBJ1-6
V gene: TRBV5-1
CDR3 protein: CASSLDRENSPLHF
CDR3 DNA: TGCGCCAGCAGCTTGGACAGGGAAAATTCACCCCTCCACTTT

D gene: TRBD1
clone size: -
J gene: TRBJ1-6
V gene: TRBV5-1
CDR3 protein: CASSLSTGDNSPLHF
CDR3 DNA: TGCGCCAGCAGCTTGTCGACAGGGGATAATTCACCCCTCCACTTT

D gene: TRBD2
clone size: -
J gene: TRBJ2-2
V gene: TRBV18
CDR3 protein: CASSPTSGGTNTGELFF
CDR3 DNA: TGTGCCAGCTCACCGACTAGCGGGGGGACGAACACCGGGGAGCTGTTTTTT

D gene: TRBD1
clone size: -
J gene: TRBJ2-1
V gene: TRBV28
CDR3 protein: CASMTRDSSYNEQFF
CDR3 DNA: TGTGCCAGCATGACCCGGGACAGCTCCTACAATGAGCAGTTCTTC

D gene: -
clone size: -
J gene: TRBJ1-2
V gene: TRBV4-3
CDR3 protein: CASSQVGAPYGYTF
CDR3 DNA: TGCGCCAGCAGCCAAGTGGGGGCGCCCTATGGCTACACCTTC

D gene: -
clone size: -
J gene: TRBJ1-2
V gene: TRBV7-9
CDR3 protein: CASSLRGGYTF
CDR3 DNA: TGTGCCAGCAGCTTGAGGGGGGGCTACACCTTC

D gene: -
clone size: once
J gene: TRBJ1-1
V gene: TRBV27
CDR3 protein: CASIRRGFMNTEAFF
CDR3 DNA: TGTGCCAGCATCCGGAGAGGGTTCATGAACACTGAAGCTTTCTTT

D gene: TRBD2
clone size: -
J gene: TRBJ2-3
V gene: TRBV5-1
CDR3 protein: CASSWPGTSGGTDSLPDTQYF
CDR3 DNA: TGCGCCAGCAGCTGGCCCGGGACTAGCGGGGGAACCGACAGTCTCCCAGATACGCAGTATTTT

D gene: -
clone size: -
J gene: TRBJ1-2
V gene: TRBV19
CDR3 protein: CASSAGTGNYGYTF
CDR3 DNA: TGTGCCAGTAGTGCCGGGACTGGAAACTATGGCTACACCTTC

D gene: -
clone size: few
J gene: TRBJ1-1
V gene: TRBV20-1
CDR3 protein: CSARVTVEAFF
CDR3 DNA: TGCAGTGCTAGAGTGACAGTCGAAGCTTTCTTT

D gene: TRBD2
clone size: -
J gene: TRBJ2-1
V gene: TRBV19
CDR3 protein: CASSIPAGASYNEQFF
CDR3 DNA: TGTGCCAGTAGTATTCCAGCGGGGGCGTCCTACAATGAGCAGTTCTTC

D gene: -
clone size: -
J gene: TRBJ2-2
V gene: TRBV7-6
CDR3 protein: CASSVSQGGTGELFF
CDR3 DNA: TGTGCCAGCAGCGTCTCTCAGGGAGGCACCGGGGAGCTGTTTTTT

D gene: TRBD1
clone size: -
J gene: TRBJ2-2
V gene: TRBV4-1
CDR3 protein: CASRERGDRGAGELFF
CDR3 DNA: TGCGCCAGCAGGGAGCGAGGGGACAGGGGCGCCGGGGAGCTGTTTTTT

D gene: TRBD1
clone size: -
J gene: TRBJ2-2
V gene: TRBV7-6
CDR3 protein: CASTPGTGRTGELFF
CDR3 DNA: TGTGCCAGCACTCCCGGGACAGGGAGGACCGGGGAGCTGTTTTTT

D gene: TRBD1
clone size: -
J gene: TRBJ2-7
V gene: TRBV5-1
CDR3 protein: CASSSLPGQGAFEQYF
CDR3 DNA: TGCGCCAGCAGCAGCTTGCCGGGACAGGGGGCCTTCGAGCAGTACTTC

D gene: -
clone size: -
J gene: TRBJ2-5
V gene: TRBV28
CDR3 protein: CASSLNPERETQYF
CDR3 DNA: TGTGCCAGCAGTTTAAATCCGGAGAGGGAGACCCAGTACTTC